Presented here are 15 T cell receptor beta chains from one specimen sequenced in a study of T-cell memory formation after mild COVID-19. A single record per CDR3 protein comes from TCRdb applying MiXCR to the 5' RACE reads. In the table there are approximately 350,000 distinct CDR3 sequences, 25% to 30% of which are singletons. The sample consisted of PBMCs or a T cell subset sorted from them (not recorded which). These receptors were taken from an adult woman who had mild COVID-19 (a few samples of this study predate the infection). Cell type and time point are not known.

With respect to this clonotype: Relative to the germline gene, one junction end is altered; a read error may explain this. V gene TRBV7-9 combines with J gene TRBJ2-7; D gene unclear. The CDR3 totals 15 residues. The germline V gene has CDR1 SEHNR and CDR2 FQNEAQ (reference sequence). The CDR3 sequence: CAGSPGFTSSYEQYF. Here the CDR3 DNA reads TGTGCCGGCAGCCCCGGGTTTACCTCCTCCTACGAGCAGTACTTC.

The chain joins TRBV20-1 to TRBJ1-1, with D perhaps matching TRBD1 (5 bases). Trimming left V 8 bases short and J 0 bases short, with 16 bases between. The CDR3 runs to 14 residues. CDR1 DFQATT and CDR2 SNEGSKA come from the germline V gene (reference sequence). Written as DNA, the CDR3 is TGCAGTTCCAGCGGGGCAGGGATGAACACTGAAGCTTTCTTT. Amino acid sequence: CSSSGAGMNTEAFF.

This chain links TRBV5-4 with TRBJ1-1; TRBD1 agrees at 11 bases. Germline V gives CDR1 SGHNT, CDR2 YYREEE (reference sequence). Germline trimming cut 3 bases from V and 10 bases from J; bases unmatched to any gene: 2. The CDR3 loop spans 12 amino acids. The CDR3 sequence is CASSWDRGVAFF. The CDR3 nucleotides read TGTGCCAGCAGCTGGGACAGGGGGGTAGCTTTCTTT.

This clonotype came up a few times. This rearrangement joins TRBV7-6 to TRBJ2-2; TRBD2 aligns across 8 bases. CDR1 is SGHVS and CDR2 is FNYEAQ in the germline V gene. The CDR3 is 18 amino acids. The V segment lost 1 base and the J segment 0 bases; nucleotides outside the gene matches: 7. CDR3 coding DNA: TGTGCCAGCAGCTTAGAACCGGGCGGGGGGCCGAACACCGGGGAGCTGTTTTTT. The encoded protein is CASSLEPGGGPNTGELFF.

This clonotype has more than one count but fewer than ten. This chain links TRBV11-3 with TRBJ2-5, with D tentatively TRBD2 (6 bases). The germline CDR1 and CDR2 sequences are SGHNT and YENEEA. This CDR3 is 17 amino acids long. V shed 0 bases and J shed 5 bases, with 19 bases lying between them. For the CDR3, the DNA is TGTGCCAGCAGCTTAGATAGCGGCGGCGGGCTTAAGGAGACCCAGTACTTC. Its protein product is CASSLDSGGGLKETQYF.

J is TRBJ1-1 and V is TRBV15; D remains unclear. V lost 3 bases to trimming and J lost 0 bases, with 14 bases between them. The CDR3 covers 16 residues. CDR1 LNHNV and CDR2 YYDKDF come from the germline V gene (reference sequence). The CDR3 loop reads CATSREPGAMNTEAFF. The CDR3 coding sequence is TGTGCCACCAGCAGGGAACCAGGAGCCATGAACACTGAAGCTTTCTTT.

This clonotype was seen more than once but under ten times. The chain couples TRBV7-6 to TRBJ1-5; no definite D call. This CDR3 is 14 amino acids long. The V end lost 3 bases, the J end lost 1 base, and 7 bases lay between the germline ends. The germline V gene encodes CDR1 SGHVS and CDR2 FNYEAQ. The CDR3 reads CASSLLGSNQPQHF. In nucleotides, the CDR3 is TGTGCCAGCAGCTTGCTGGGCAGCAATCAGCCCCAGCATTTT.

This clonotype was counted a few times. The chain combines TRBV29-1 with TRBJ2-3, with 12 nucleotides matching TRBD2. With V trimmed by 1 base and J by 5 bases, 10 bases remained unmatched. Germline values: CDR1 SQVTM, CDR2 ANQGSEA. This CDR3 region has 17 residues. CDR3 DNA sequence: TGCAGCGTTGAAGTAGCGGCTAGCGGGGGGGCAGGAGATACGCAGTATTTT. Encoded protein: CSVEVAASGGAGDTQYF.

V gene TRBV2 combines with J gene TRBJ2-2; a weak D match, TRBD2 (7 bases). Trimming took 4 bases from V and 5 from J, leaving 17 bases between them. The CDR3 consists of 16 residues. The germline CDR1 and CDR2 sequences are SNHLY and FYNNEI. CDR3 coding DNA: TGTGCCAGCAGTGGATGGACTAGGGGGGGGACCGGGGAGCTGTTTTTT. Its translation: CASSGWTRGGTGELFF.

This clonotype occurred a few times. The CDR3 is CASSPRRGLWGQETQYF. The CDR3 DNA reads as TGTGCCAGCAGCCCCCGGCGAGGACTGTGGGGACAAGAGACCCAGTACTTC. This chain joins TRBV5-6 and TRBJ2-5; a possible D gene is TRBD2 (5 bases). V lost 4 bases, J lost 2 bases, and 21 bases lay in between. Germline V gives CDR1 SGHDT, CDR2 YYEEEE. CDR3 length equals 17 residues.

CDR3 sequence (DNA): TGTGCCAGCATACGAGGGTTTAGGTCCTACAATGAGCAGTTCTTC. It specifies CASIRGFRSYNEQFF. V gene TRBV6-1 combines with J gene TRBJ2-1; tentative D call: TRBD2 (5 bases). V dropped 7 bases and J dropped 1 base, with 14 bases sitting between them. Germline values: CDR1 MNHNS, CDR2 SASEGT. The CDR3 totals 15 residues.

This clonotype showed up just a few times. This rearrangement joins TRBV29-1 to TRBJ2-7, with 7 nucleotides matching TRBD1. J was trimmed by 4 bases and V by 5 bases; bases with no gene match: 8. Germline V gene lookup returns CDR1 SQVTM and CDR2 ANQGSEA. CDR3 length equals 13 residues. The CDR3 DNA reads TGCAGCGTTTCGACAGGGCTTTGGTACGAGCAGTACTTC. Its translation is CSVSTGLWYEQYF.

This rearrangement joins TRBV6-6 to TRBJ2-7, with 7 bases fitting TRBD1. The CDR3 sequence is 13 residues long. CDR1 and CDR2 from the germline V gene are MNHNY and SVGAGI (reference sequence). The J segment lost 3 bases and the V segment lost 6 bases, leaving 5 bases of the junction unmatched. In DNA form, the CDR3 reads TGTGCCAGCAGCGACAGGGCGGGCTACGAGCAGTACTTC. Translating it yields CASSDRAGYEQYF.

This clonotype was seen a few times. The J gene is TRBJ2-2, the V gene TRBV7-6; D is unclear. CDR3 length: 13 amino acids. Per the germline V gene, CDR1 is SGHVS and CDR2 is FNYEAQ. Trimming shortened V by 6 bases and J by 7 bases, and 12 bases separated the two germline ends. This CDR3 reads CASRSNVGGELFF. DNA of the CDR3: TGTGCCAGCAGATCCAACGTTGGCGGGGAGCTGTTTTTT.

The chain combines TRBV3-1 with TRBJ1-2; D is unresolved. Deletions cut 0 bases from V and 8 bases from J, with 10 bases between. The CDR3 has 13 residues. The germline CDR1 and CDR2 sequences are LGHDT and YNNKEL (reference sequence). The CDR3 DNA follows: TGTGCCAGCAGCCAAGAGGGGTTTTTAGGCTACACCTTC. This codes for CASSQEGFLGYTF.